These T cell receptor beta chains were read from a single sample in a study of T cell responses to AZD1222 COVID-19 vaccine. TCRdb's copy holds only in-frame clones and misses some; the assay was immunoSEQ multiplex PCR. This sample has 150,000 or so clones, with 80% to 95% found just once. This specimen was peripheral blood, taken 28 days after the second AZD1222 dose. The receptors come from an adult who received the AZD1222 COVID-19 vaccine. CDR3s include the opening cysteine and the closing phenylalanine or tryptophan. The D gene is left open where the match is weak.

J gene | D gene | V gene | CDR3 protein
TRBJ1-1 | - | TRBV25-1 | CASSEHDRRKAFF
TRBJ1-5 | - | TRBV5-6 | CASSSYSNQPQHF
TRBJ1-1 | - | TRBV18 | CASSPGWPGTEAFF
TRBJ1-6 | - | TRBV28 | CASSDIRNSPLHF
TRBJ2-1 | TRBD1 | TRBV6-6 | CASSTAGTGFF
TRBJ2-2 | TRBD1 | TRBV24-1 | CATAQEGGRVGGELFF
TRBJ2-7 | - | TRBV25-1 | CASSGGGYEQYF
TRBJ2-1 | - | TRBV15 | CATSRAGAGINNEQFF
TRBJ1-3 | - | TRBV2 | CASSATLGGNTIYF
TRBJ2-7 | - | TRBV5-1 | CASSFVLQGSYEQYF
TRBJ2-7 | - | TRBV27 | CASWSGVGYEQYF
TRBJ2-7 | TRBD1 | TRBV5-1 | CASSLVGGALEQYF
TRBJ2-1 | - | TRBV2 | CASRGRRYEQFF
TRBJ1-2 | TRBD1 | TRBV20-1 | CSASARTGEGNYGYTF
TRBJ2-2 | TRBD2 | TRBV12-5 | CASGRGTSGRVGPGELFF
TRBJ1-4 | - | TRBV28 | CASSRGNEKLFF
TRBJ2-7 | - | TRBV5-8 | CASSPRQYPYEQYF
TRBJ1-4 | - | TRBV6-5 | CASSYDQGHEKLFF
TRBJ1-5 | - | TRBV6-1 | CASSDPPGFGQPQHF
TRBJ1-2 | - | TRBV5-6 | CASSFGTQRGYTF
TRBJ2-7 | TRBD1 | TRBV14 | CASSQENYRGYEQYF
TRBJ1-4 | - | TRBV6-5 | CASRTSWGEKLFF
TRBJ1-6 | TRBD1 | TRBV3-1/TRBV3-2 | CASSQKGTGSLGSLHF
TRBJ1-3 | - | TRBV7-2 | CASSPSRGDTIYF
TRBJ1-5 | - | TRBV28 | CASSVTLGNQPQHF
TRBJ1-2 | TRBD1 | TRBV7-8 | CASSLFQSGTGEGYTF
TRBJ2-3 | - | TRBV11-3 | CASSSTTLGTDTQYF
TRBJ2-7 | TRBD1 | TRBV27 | CASSLSGTGGSEQYF
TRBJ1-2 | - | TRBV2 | CASSEGRGNYGYTF
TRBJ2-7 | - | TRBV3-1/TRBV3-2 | CASSTPRGSNEQYF
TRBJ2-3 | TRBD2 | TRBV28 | CASSLFLGLAGEPDTQYF
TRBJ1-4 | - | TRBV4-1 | CASSQDEWRNEKLFF
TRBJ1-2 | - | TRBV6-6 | CASSYPEYGYGYTF
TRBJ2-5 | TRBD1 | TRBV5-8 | CASSATGSRETQYF
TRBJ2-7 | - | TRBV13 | CASSSPGRNYEQYF
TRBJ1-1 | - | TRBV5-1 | CASSSGPGLEAFF
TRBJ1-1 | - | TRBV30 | CAWMGGGDTEAFF
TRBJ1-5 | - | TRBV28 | CASSWRVSNQPQHF
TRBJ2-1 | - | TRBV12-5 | CASGLVLGRANNEQFF
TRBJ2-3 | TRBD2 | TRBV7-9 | CASLAAGVIDTQYF
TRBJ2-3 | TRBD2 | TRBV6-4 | CASSDSGSSEAGGRADTQYF
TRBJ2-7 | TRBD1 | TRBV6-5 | CASRIQGATYEQYF
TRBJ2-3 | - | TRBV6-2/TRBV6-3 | CASSYSKGLHTDTQYF
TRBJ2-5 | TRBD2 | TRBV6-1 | CASSELAGTQETQYF
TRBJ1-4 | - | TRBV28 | CASSLNWGPEKLFF
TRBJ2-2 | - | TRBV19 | CASSRRGGTNTGELFF
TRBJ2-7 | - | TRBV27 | CASRPKRGTGAYEQYF
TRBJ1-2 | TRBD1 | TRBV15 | CATSRDYGRDRDGYTF
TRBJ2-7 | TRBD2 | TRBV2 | CASRTSGGRGEQYF
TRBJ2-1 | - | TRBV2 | CASSQDNEQFF
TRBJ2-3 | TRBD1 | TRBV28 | CASSLQGAGTDTQYF
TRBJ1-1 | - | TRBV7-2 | CASSFSVNTEAFF
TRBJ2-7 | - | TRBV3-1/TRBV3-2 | CASSRSSLGSYEQYF